These 17 T cell receptor beta chains share one sample of origin, sequenced in a study of CD8 T cells in Susac syndrome. Reverse transcription used about 0.45 to 1 ug RNA and random hexamers. One entry per CDR3 protein, called by TCRdb with MiXCR from the immunoSEQ multiplex PCR reads. The table records almost 450,000 distinct CDR3 sequences, approximately 85% of them present only once. Sequences were obtained from CD8+ T cells from PBMCs. The receptor source for this set is a human donor with multiple sclerosis.

The gene calls are TRBV18 and TRBJ1-6, with D possibly TRBD1 on 6 matching bases. CDR1 is KGHSH, CDR2 LQKENI, per germline. There are 16 residues in the CDR3. Deletions cut 6 bases from V and 6 bases from J, with 18 bases between. This CDR3 reads CASSGRTDFFNSPLHF. CDR3 in DNA: TGTGCCAGCTCTGGGCGGACAGATTTTTTTAATTCACCCCTCCACTTT.

The chain has TRBV5-5 and TRBJ1-5; a possible D gene is TRBD1 (6 bases). Germline assignment: CDR1 SGHKS and CDR2 YYEKEE (reference sequence). V lost 4 bases, J lost 3 bases, and 20 bases lay in between. The CDR3 sequence is 17 residues long. CDR3 in DNA: TGTGCCAGCAGCCCGTTGAAGTACAGGGAGCACAATCAGCCCCAGCATTTT. Translation: CASSPLKYREHNQPQHF.

This clonotype was observed a single time. V gene TRBV7-8 combines with J gene TRBJ2-7; 10 nucleotides align to TRBD2. The CDR3 loop spans 16 amino acids. J was trimmed by 1 base and V by 5 bases; bases with no gene match: 8. The germline gives CDR1 SGHVS, CDR2 FQNEAQ. CDR3 residues: CASSKIQREGSYEQYF. The CDR3 DNA sequence: TGTGCCAGCAGCAAGATCCAGCGGGAGGGTTCCTACGAGCAGTACTTC.

The genes are TRBV30 and TRBJ2-1, with D tentatively TRBD1 or TRBD2 (5 bases each). Between the trimmed V and J ends, which lost 3 bases and 2 bases, there was a span of 11 bases. Germline lookup yields CDR1 GTSNPN and CDR2 SVGIG (reference sequence). The CDR3 contains 14 residues. CDR3 amino acids: CAWRGVATYNEQFF. CDR3 bases: TGTGCCTGGAGGGGGGTGGCCACCTACAATGAGCAGTTCTTC.

CDR3 DNA: TGTGCCAGCAGTTTACCGGGGGCCAAAAACATTCAGTACTTC. Translation: CASSLPGAKNIQYF. The chain combines TRBV27 with TRBJ2-4, with D perhaps matching TRBD2 (5 bases). Germline V lookup: CDR1 MNHEY, CDR2 SMNVEV (reference sequence). With 2 bases removed from V and 1 base from J, the gap between germline ends came to 6 bases. The CDR3 spans 14 residues.

The V and J genes are TRBV9 and TRBJ2-5; D is unclear. Germline assignment: CDR1 SGDLS and CDR2 YYNGEE. The CDR3 runs to 14 residues. The V and J ends lost 4 bases and 10 bases respectively, with 20 bases between them. The CDR3 region is CASSPDPGEEDQYF. DNA of the CDR3: TGTGCCAGCAGCCCCGACCCAGGAGAAGAGGACCAGTACTTC.

The V gene is TRBV27, the J gene TRBJ1-6; D ambiguous. CDR3 size: 16 residues. Germline CDR1 reads MNHEY; CDR2 reads SMNVEV (reference sequence). The ends were cut back, 6 bases at V and 4 bases at J, with 16 bases in the middle. CDR3 nucleotide sequence: TGTGCCAGCAGGCCCTGGACGGAAGTTTATAATTCACCCCTCCACTTT. Protein product: CASRPWTEVYNSPLHF.

The chain links TRBV19 to TRBJ1-1; D gene ambiguous. Germline V gene sequence: CDR1 LNHDA, CDR2 SQIVND (reference sequence). The V and J ends lost 4 bases and 5 bases respectively, with 17 bases between them. The CDR3 runs 15 residues. In nucleotides, the CDR3 is TGTGCCAGTAGTACCCGCGACGAGGTAAAGACTGAAGCTTTCTTT. Translating it yields CASSTRDEVKTEAFF.

The chain carries TRBV5-1 and TRBJ2-1; D uncertain. Trimming cost V 0 bases and J 3 bases, with 4 bases left between them. The CDR3 contains 13 residues. In germline, CDR1 is SGHRS, CDR2 YFSETQ. The CDR3 protein is CASSLDIYNEQFF. The CDR3 coding sequence is TGCGCCAGCAGCTTGGACATCTACAATGAGCAGTTCTTC.

The chain joins TRBV20-1 to TRBJ2-7, with 7 bases aligning to TRBD1. J gave up 0 bases and V 5 bases, and 4 bases lay outside the gene matches. The CDR3 is 13 residues long. Looked up from germline, CDR1 is DFQATT and CDR2 is SNEGSKA (reference sequence). The CDR3 here is CSARGQSSYEQYF. In DNA form, the CDR3 reads TGCAGTGCTCGGGGACAGAGCTCCTACGAGCAGTACTTC.

The rearrangement uses TRBV4-1 and TRBJ2-3; D remains ambiguous. Germline V gene data show CDR1 as MGHRA and CDR2 as YSYEKL. V lost 1 base and J 1 base, leaving 12 bases between the germline ends. The CDR3 is made up of 16 amino acids. CDR3 protein: CASSQGVGGRTDTQYF. The DNA of the CDR3 is TGCGCCAGCAGCCAAGGAGTCGGCGGCCGCACAGATACGCAGTATTTT.

The chain uses TRBV19 and TRBJ2-3; D may be TRBD2 (7 bases). Germline lookup yields CDR1 LNHDA and CDR2 SQIVND (reference sequence). CDR3 length equals 15 residues. Trimming took 6 bases from V and 2 from J, leaving 15 bases between them. CDR3 sequence reads: CASRAGDIFTDTQYF. CDR3 nucleotide sequence: TGTGCCAGTAGGGCGGGGGACATCTTCACAGATACGCAGTATTTT.

The V and J genes are TRBV6-1 and TRBJ1-5; no definite D call. V shed 2 bases and J shed 0 bases, with 11 bases lying between them. The CDR3 has 16 amino acids. CDR1 and CDR2 (germline): MNHNS, SASEGT. For the CDR3, the DNA is TGTGCCAGCAGTGAATTGGGCCCCTATAGCAATCAGCCCCAGCATTTT. Protein product: CASSELGPYSNQPQHF.

V gene TRBV30 combines with J gene TRBJ1-5, with a possible D match to TRBD1 (6 bases). Germline assignment: CDR1 GTSNPN and CDR2 SVGIG (reference sequence). The CDR3 consists of 14 residues. The ends were cut back, 0 bases at V and 3 bases at J, with 9 bases in the middle. For the CDR3, the DNA is TGTGCCTGGAGTGTACAGGGCTTCAATCAGCCCCAGCATTTT. This codes for CAWSVQGFNQPQHF.

The chain couples TRBV20-1 to TRBJ1-1, with D hard to call. The length of the CDR3 is 13 residues. Trimming pared 6 bases from V and 4 bases from J, leaving 15 bases between. The germline CDR1 and CDR2 sequences are DFQATT and SNEGSKA (reference sequence). Here the CDR3 DNA reads TGCAGTGCCCTGGCCCATGTGAGCACTGAAGCTTTCTTT. Encoded protein: CSALAHVSTEAFF.

CDR3 region: CASSYGTLNNSPLHF. CDR3 sequence (DNA): TGTGCCAGCAGTTACGGGACACTGAATAATTCACCCCTCCACTTT. The rearrangement links TRBV6-5 to TRBJ1-6, with a possible D match to TRBD1 (6 bases). The CDR3 spans 15 residues. From germline, CDR1 is MNHEY and CDR2 SVGAGI. The ends were cut back, 2 bases at V and 5 bases at J, with 10 bases in the middle.

The J gene is TRBJ1-1, the V gene TRBV5-1, with D possibly being TRBD1 (6 bases). V was clipped by 0 bases and J by 3 bases, with 15 bases between them. The germline V gene encodes CDR1 SGHRS and CDR2 YFSETQ. The CDR3 spans 16 residues. The CDR3, as DNA: TGCGCCAGCAGCTTGGGTTGGGGGCTAGAAGACACTGAAGCTTTCTTT. Translating it yields CASSLGWGLEDTEAFF.